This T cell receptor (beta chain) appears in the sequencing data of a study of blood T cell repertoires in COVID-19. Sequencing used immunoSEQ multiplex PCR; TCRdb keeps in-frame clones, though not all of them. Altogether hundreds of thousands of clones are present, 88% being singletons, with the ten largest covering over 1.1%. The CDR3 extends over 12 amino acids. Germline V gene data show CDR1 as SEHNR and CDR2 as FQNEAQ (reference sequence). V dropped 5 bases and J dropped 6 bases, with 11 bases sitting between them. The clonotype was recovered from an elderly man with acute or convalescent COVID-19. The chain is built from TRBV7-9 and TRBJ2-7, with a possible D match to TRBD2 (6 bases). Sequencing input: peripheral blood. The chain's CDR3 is CASSRGTSEQYF. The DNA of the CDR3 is TGTGCCAGCAGCCGAGGGACTTCCGAGCAGTACTTC.